One sample yielded the 13 T cell receptor beta chains listed below, sequenced in a study of beta chain features in type 1 diabetes. The sequenced template was cDNA made from the entire isolated RNA. Profiling relied on immunoSEQ multiplex PCR, and the TCRdb table lists in-frame clones only, not all of them. The sample has hundreds of thousands of clones; about 14% are singletons. Their specific antigens are unknown. Study-wide results and limits: All four CD4+ subsets of Type 1 diabetes patients contained TCRB CDR3s that were moderately but significantly shorter.

Sequencing used naive CD4+ T cells from blood. The receptor set was obtained from a man younger than 30 with type 1 diabetes.

The V gene is TRBV6-5, the J gene TRBJ1-5; no clear D gene. From germline, CDR1 is MNHEY and CDR2 SVGAGI. V was trimmed by 4 bases and J by 10 bases, leaving 2 bases between them. This CDR3 region has 9 residues. The CDR3 DNA reads TGTGCCAGCAGTTTACCCCAGCATTTT. Amino acid sequence: CASSLPQHF.

This clone was recorded a few times. The chain combines TRBV11-2 with TRBJ2-1, with 9 bases that match TRBD2. The CDR3 loop spans 15 amino acids. Germline trimming cut 4 bases from V and 7 bases from J; bases unmatched to any gene: 8. The germline gives CDR1 SGHAT, CDR2 FQNNGV. The chain's CDR3 is CASSSSYSGRNEQFF. In nucleotides, the CDR3 is TGTGCCAGCAGCTCCTCGTATAGCGGGAGAAATGAGCAGTTCTTC.

This chain links TRBV7-2 with TRBJ2-5; TRBD2 matches 7 bases. The germline V gene has CDR1 SGHTA and CDR2 FQGNSA. The CDR3 runs to 13 residues. With V trimmed by 5 bases and J by 5 bases, 5 bases remained unmatched. In nucleotides, the CDR3 is TGTGCCAGCAGCGAACTAGCGATGGAGACCCAGTACTTC. This encodes CASSELAMETQYF.

This clone showed up just a few times. The J gene is TRBJ1-2, the V gene TRBV29-1, with a weak D call TRBD1 (5 bases). Trimming shortened V by 8 bases and J by 12 bases, and 22 bases separated the two germline ends. CDR3 size: 12 residues. Germline loops: CDR1 SQVTM, CDR2 ANQGSEA. CDR3 region: CSPKFRDGDHTF. The CDR3 DNA sequence: TGCAGCCCCAAGTTTCGGGACGGAGATCACACCTTC.

The gene calls are TRBV7-2 and TRBJ2-1, with TRBD2 identical over 12 bases. The length of the CDR3 is 13 residues. V trimming: 5 bases; J trimming: 8 bases; junction bases outside the gene matches: 1. Germline-derived CDR1 and CDR2 are SGHTA and FQGNSA. The DNA of the CDR3 is TGTGCCAGCAGCCGGACTAGCGGGGATGAGCAGTTCTTC. Its translation: CASSRTSGDEQFF.

The chain links TRBV28 to TRBJ2-7; TRBD1 agrees at 9 bases. Germline values: CDR1 MDHEN, CDR2 SYDVKM. Trimming took 6 bases from V and 3 from J; bases not matched to a gene: 12. The CDR3 covers 16 residues. The CDR3 region is CASSSQDRGSIYEQYF. As DNA, the CDR3 is TGTGCCAGCAGCTCCCAAGACAGGGGGAGCATCTACGAGCAGTACTTC.

Written as DNA, the CDR3 is TGCAGCTTTTCGGCACCGGGACTAGCGGGAGTTCGACAAGAGACCCAGTACTTC. Translated, it gives CSFSAPGLAGVRQETQYF. The chain employs TRBV29-1 and TRBJ2-5; 14 positions agree with TRBD2. Trimming removed 8 bases from V and 2 bases from J; junction bases left unmatched: 16. Germline loops: CDR1 SQVTM, CDR2 ANQGSEA. CDR3 length equals 18 residues. Complete variable domain (other parts from reference TRBV29-1 and TRBJ2-5): SAVISQKPSRDICQRGTSLTIQCQVDSQVTMMFWYRQQPGQSLTLIATANQGSEATYESGFVIDKFPISRPNLTFSTLTVSNMSPEDSSIYLCSFSAPGLAGVRQETQYFGPGTRLLVL.

This clone was recorded a few times. The chain is built from TRBV2 and TRBJ2-6; D is ambiguous. Germline CDR1 is SNHLY and CDR2 is FYNNEI. Trimming shortened V by 8 bases and J by 1 base, and 9 bases separated the two germline ends. The CDR3 extends over 14 amino acids. In DNA form, the CDR3 reads TGTGCCAGCGCAAGGGTTTCTGGGGCCAACGTCCTGACTTTC. It encodes CASARVSGANVLTF.

The V and J genes are TRBV11-2 and TRBJ2-7; perhaps TRBD1 as D (6 bases). The V gene's germline CDR1 is SGHAT and CDR2 FQNNGV. CDR3 length: 12 amino acids. Trimming took 5 bases from V and 7 from J, leaving 12 bases between them. The CDR3: CASSPQGPEQYF. In DNA form, the CDR3 reads TGTGCCAGCAGCCCGCAGGGGCCGGAGCAGTACTTC.

This rearrangement joins TRBV28 to TRBJ2-1; D unresolved. This CDR3 has 15 residues. In germline, CDR1 is MDHEN, CDR2 SYDVKM. V shed 5 bases and J shed 0 bases, with 11 bases lying between them. CDR3 amino acids: CASSDEVSSYNEQFF. CDR3 nucleotide sequence: TGTGCCAGCAGTGATGAGGTTAGCTCCTACAATGAGCAGTTCTTC.

There are a few counts of this clone. This sequence joins TRBV6-6 and TRBJ2-6, with a weak D call TRBD1 (6 bases). Germline V gene sequence: CDR1 MNHNY, CDR2 SVGAGI (reference sequence). This CDR3 is 16 amino acids long. Deletions cut 5 bases from V and 4 bases from J, with 15 bases between. CDR3 bases: TGTGCCAGCAGTCTTAGGGGGACCCCGGGGGCCAACGTCCTGACTTTC. Translating it yields CASSLRGTPGANVLTF.

The chain has TRBV5-7 and TRBJ1-5; D unclear. TRBV5-7 counts as an open reading frame of uncertain function. The CDR3 contains 12 residues. Trimming stripped 3 bases from V and 10 bases from J, with 11 bases between. CDR3 protein: CASSWTQSPQHF. CDR3 in DNA: TGTGCCAGCAGCTGGACCCAATCCCCCCAGCATTTT.

This rearrangement joins TRBV29-1 to TRBJ1-1; no reliable D call. The CDR3 loop spans 11 amino acids. Germline V gene sequence: CDR1 SQVTM, CDR2 ANQGSEA. Trimming pared 6 bases from V and 4 bases from J, leaving 9 bases between. CDR3 nucleotide sequence: TGCAGCGTCTCAAAGGGCACTGAAGCTTTCTTT. Encoded protein: CSVSKGTEAFF.